These 23 T cell receptor beta chains came from one sample sequenced in a study of blood T cell repertoires in COVID-19. Generated by immunoSEQ multiplex PCR, the TCRdb table keeps only in-frame clones and is missing some. The data show roughly 410,000 clones, more than 75% seen once. The sequenced sample consisted of peripheral blood. The origin of the receptors is an older woman with COVID-19, enrolled during active disease.

This clone has just one count. V usage is TRBV10-1 and J usage is TRBJ2-7, with 13 bases matching TRBD2. The ends lost 7 bases at V and 7 bases at J; junction bases unmatched: 13. CDR3 length equals 16 residues. In germline, CDR1 is WNHNN, CDR2 SYGVQD (reference sequence). CDR3 bases: TGCGCCAGCAACCGACTAGCGGGGGGACCTTTTTGGGAGCAGTACTTC. It specifies CASNRLAGGPFWEQYF.

The CDR3 nucleotides read TGTGCCACCAGTGATTTCCAGGGGAGTAGGACAGATACGCAGTATTTT. This translates into CATSDFQGSRTDTQYF. The chain links TRBV24-1 to TRBJ2-3; D perhaps matches TRBD1 (6 bases). The CDR3 covers 16 residues. Germline V gene data show CDR1 as KGHDR and CDR2 as SFDVKD. V lost 1 base and J lost 3, with 13 bases in between.

The chain combines TRBV19 with TRBJ1-6, with TRBD1 matching 7 bases. The CDR3 sequence is 17 residues long. Unmatched junction bases numbered 6, after V lost 2 bases and J lost 2 bases. Germline assignment: CDR1 LNHDA and CDR2 SQIVND (reference sequence). CDR3 sequence (DNA): TGTGCCAGTAGTATAACAGGGACAGAGACCTATAATTCACCCCTCCACTTT. This gives the protein CASSITGTETYNSPLHF.

The chain has TRBV5-5 and TRBJ2-6, with D possibly TRBD2 on 5 matching bases. The CDR3 extends over 17 amino acids. Germline values: CDR1 SGHKS, CDR2 YYEKEE (reference sequence). V lost 2 bases to trimming and J lost 0 bases, with 12 bases between them. DNA for the CDR3: TGTGCCAGCAGCTTTGGGCGGGTAAGCTCTGGGGCCAACGTCCTGACTTTC. Protein: CASSFGRVSSGANVLTF.

This sequence joins TRBV6-5 and TRBJ1-6; D is unclear. The CDR3 length is 14 residues. V was trimmed by 0 bases and J by 9 bases, leaving 9 bases between them. Germline-derived CDR1 and CDR2 are MNHEY and SVGAGI. The CDR3 nucleotides are TGTGCCAGCAGTTACTCGACGAGGGTTTCACCCCTCCACTTT. Translating it yields CASSYSTRVSPLHF.

In this sample, this clone turned up once. For the CDR3, the DNA is TGTGCCAGTAGTATCCTGACAGCCCTGAACACTGAAGCTTTCTTT. As protein: CASSILTALNTEAFF. J is TRBJ1-1 and V is TRBV19; D possibly corresponds to TRBD1 (5 bases). Looked up from germline, CDR1 is LNHDA and CDR2 is SQIVND (reference sequence). CDR3 length equals 15 residues. With 3 bases removed from V and 0 bases from J, the gap between germline ends came to 11 bases.

The V and J genes are TRBV3-1 (or the pseudogene TRBV3-2) and TRBJ2-3, with a possible D match to TRBD2 (8 bases). Trimming cost V 4 bases and J 3 bases, with 23 bases left between them. The CDR3 spans 18 residues. The germline V gene encodes CDR1 LGHDT and CDR2 YNNKEL (reference sequence). The CDR3 reads CASSRRSTGAGGTDTQYF. CDR3 in DNA: TGTGCCAGCAGCCGCCGATCCACAGGGGCGGGGGGTACAGATACGCAGTATTTT.

The V call is TRBV30, the J call TRBJ1-1; 9 bases are a match to TRBD1. Per the germline V gene, CDR1 is GTSNPN and CDR2 is SVGIG (reference sequence). V was clipped by 2 bases and J by 4 bases; unmatched bases: 5. This CDR3 has 14 residues. CDR3 residues: CAWSPGQGTTEAFF. The CDR3 DNA reads TGTGCCTGGAGTCCCGGACAGGGGACCACTGAAGCTTTCTTT.

The chain joins TRBV28 to TRBJ1-2, with D unresolved. CDR1 and CDR2 (germline): MDHEN, SYDVKM. The V gene lost 2 bases and the J gene lost 4 bases, with 8 bases spanning the gap. The CDR3 is 13 amino acids. This CDR3 reads CASSLVGGYGYTF. The CDR3, as DNA: TGTGCCAGCAGTTTAGTAGGAGGCTATGGCTACACCTTC.

This clone was found a few times. The chain couples TRBV27 to TRBJ2-1; D remains ambiguous. CDR1 is MNHEY and CDR2 is SMNVEV in the germline V gene (reference sequence). Trimming took 4 bases from V and 1 from J, leaving 5 bases between them. The CDR3 extends over 13 amino acids. For the CDR3, the DNA is TGTGCCAGCAGTTCCGTATCCTACAATGAGCAGTTCTTC. It yields the protein CASSSVSYNEQFF.

CDR3 bases: TGTGCCAGTAGTCGACAGGTGGATAATGAAAAACTGTTTTTT. Translation: CASSRQVDNEKLFF. The chain joins TRBV19 to TRBJ1-4; possibly TRBD1 for D (6 bases). The CDR3 has 14 residues. The V end lost 5 bases, the J end lost 4 bases, and 11 bases lay between the germline ends. CDR1 LNHDA and CDR2 SQIVND come from the germline V gene (reference sequence).

Here the CDR3 DNA reads TGTGCCAGTAGGCCCTTGGGGACAGGTCGGGACACCATATATTTT. Protein: CASRPLGTGRDTIYF. This chain connects TRBV19 to TRBJ1-3; 8 bases align to TRBD1. The CDR3 has 15 amino acids. J was trimmed by 8 bases and V by 6 bases; bases with no gene match: 12. Germline assignment: CDR1 LNHDA and CDR2 SQIVND (reference sequence).

The chain is built from TRBV9 and TRBJ2-3; TRBD2 matches 16 bases. The V segment lost 3 bases and the J segment 0 bases; nucleotides outside the gene matches: 10. The germline V gene has CDR1 SGDLS and CDR2 YYNGEE. CDR3 length equals 20 residues. This CDR3 reads CASSATGLAGGTTSTDTQYF. The DNA of the CDR3 is TGTGCCAGCAGCGCCACGGGACTAGCGGGGGGGACGACTAGCACAGATACGCAGTATTTT.

This clone has only a few counts. The CDR3 DNA reads TGCGCCAGCAGCTCAGGGACAGGGGTTCCCTACGAGCAGTACTTC. This codes for CASSSGTGVPYEQYF. The chain joins TRBV5-1 to TRBJ2-7; 10 bases align to TRBD1. V shed 3 bases, J shed 2 bases, and the junction held 5 bases outside the gene matches. The CDR3 has 15 amino acids. Germline CDR1 SGHRS, CDR2 YFSETQ.

This clone appeared a few times. The chain recombines TRBV28 with TRBJ1-5, with 9 nucleotides matching TRBD1. The length of the CDR3 is 17 residues. CDR1 is MDHEN, CDR2 SYDVKM, per germline. The V gene end was trimmed by 7 bases and the J gene end by 7 bases; junction bases not matched to a gene: 17. Here the CDR3 reads CASTLPGQGTARQPQHF. For the CDR3, the DNA is TGTGCCAGCACCCTACCGGGACAGGGTACTGCCAGGCAGCCCCAGCATTTT.

The V and J genes are TRBV3-1 (or the pseudogene TRBV3-2) and TRBJ2-3; 7 nucleotides match TRBD2. Germline CDR1 is LGHDT and CDR2 is YNNKEL (reference sequence). The J segment lost 3 bases and the V segment lost 0 bases, leaving 3 bases of the junction unmatched. There are 15 residues in the CDR3. The CDR3 region has the DNA TGTGCCAGCAGCCAAGATCCGCGGGGGACAGATACGCAGTATTTT. It is translated as CASSQDPRGTDTQYF.

This clone was seen a handful of times. The genes are TRBV18 and TRBJ1-2, with D hard to call. The length of the CDR3 is 14 residues. The V end lost 2 bases, the J end lost 6 bases, and 13 bases lay between the germline ends. CDR1 and CDR2 from the germline V gene are KGHSH and LQKENI. The chain's CDR3 is CASSPNLRVDGYTF. The CDR3 nucleotides are TGTGCCAGCTCACCAAATTTGAGGGTGGATGGCTACACCTTC.

The chain uses TRBV4-1 and TRBJ2-3, with a possible D match to TRBD1 (7 bases). Germline lookup yields CDR1 MGHRA and CDR2 YSYEKL. V was shortened by 7 bases and J by 7 bases, with 30 bases between the two germline ends. This CDR3 has 18 amino acids. The CDR3 DNA is TGCGCCAGCACGCGCCTGGAGGGACCGGGACAGTTTTCAAATACGCAGTATTTT. Translating it yields CASTRLEGPGQFSNTQYF.

The gene calls are TRBV7-8 and TRBJ1-6; 7 bases align to TRBD1. The CDR3 is made up of 15 amino acids. After removal of 5 bases from V and 10 bases from J, the junction contained 11 bases not matched to a gene. Germline CDR1 SGHVS, CDR2 FQNEAQ. The CDR3 is CASSIDRVSGSPLHF. The CDR3, as DNA: TGTGCCAGCAGCATTGACAGGGTGTCGGGGTCACCCCTCCACTTT.

This chain uses TRBV11-3 with TRBJ2-1, with 11 nucleotides matching TRBD1. Germline values: CDR1 SGHNT, CDR2 YENEEA. The CDR3 runs 18 residues. The V and J ends lost 4 bases and 4 bases, in that order; junction bases with no gene match: 12. CDR3 loop: CASSSRDPGTGGYNEQFF. The DNA for the CDR3 is TGTGCCAGCAGCTCTAGGGACCCTGGGACAGGGGGATACAATGAGCAGTTCTTC.

The chain employs TRBV9 and TRBJ1-3, with unresolved D. Per the germline V gene, CDR1 is SGDLS and CDR2 is YYNGEE. V gave up 0 bases and J gave up 4 bases, with 8 bases separating them. The CDR3 runs to 14 residues. The DNA of the CDR3 is TGTGCCAGCAGCGTAGGGACTTTCGGAAACACCATATATTTT. Translated, it gives CASSVGTFGNTIYF.

V is TRBV5-1 and J is TRBJ2-7; TRBD2 is a possible D gene (5 bases). Germline assignment: CDR1 SGHRS and CDR2 YFSETQ. This CDR3 contains 14 residues. Trimming cost V 5 bases and J 2 bases, with 14 bases left between them. This chain's CDR3 is CASSLRSGAYEQYF. In DNA form, the CDR3 reads TGCGCCAGCAGTTTACGGAGCGGTGCCTACGAGCAGTACTTC.

The chain employs TRBV24-1 and TRBJ2-1; D is unclear. Trimming left V 4 bases short and J 4 bases short, with 7 bases between. This CDR3 has 13 residues. Germline V gene data show CDR1 as KGHDR and CDR2 as SFDVKD. CDR3 region: CATSDPIYNEQFF. CDR3 bases: TGTGCCACCAGTGACCCAATTTACAATGAGCAGTTCTTC.